This T cell receptor beta chain was found in a study of monozygotic twins with inflammatory bowel disease. Overall study findings and caveats: Relative to healthy twins, IBD patients had fewer clonotypes in common with others, a gap that was especially apparent with disease activity. Lower TCRbeta diversity (inverse Simpson) was seen in IBD patients than in healthy co-twins.

Making each TCR library took around 3,600 ng of total RNA. From the 5' RACE reads, TCRdb lists one entry per CDR3 protein and no DNA. The listing contains 300,000 to 350,000 distinct CDR3 sequences. Points on this clonotype: Antigen: not known.

The TCR originated in a human donor with ulcerative colitis or Crohn's disease, or a healthy co-twin of an affected twin (not recorded which). The material sequenced was blood.

The CDR3 reads CASIPTARFAYEQYF. This chain connects TRBV6-1 to TRBJ2-7; TCRdb returns TRBD1, unconfirmable since there is no DNA. Germline CDR1 reads MNHNS; CDR2 reads SASEGT. The CDR3 length is 15 residues.